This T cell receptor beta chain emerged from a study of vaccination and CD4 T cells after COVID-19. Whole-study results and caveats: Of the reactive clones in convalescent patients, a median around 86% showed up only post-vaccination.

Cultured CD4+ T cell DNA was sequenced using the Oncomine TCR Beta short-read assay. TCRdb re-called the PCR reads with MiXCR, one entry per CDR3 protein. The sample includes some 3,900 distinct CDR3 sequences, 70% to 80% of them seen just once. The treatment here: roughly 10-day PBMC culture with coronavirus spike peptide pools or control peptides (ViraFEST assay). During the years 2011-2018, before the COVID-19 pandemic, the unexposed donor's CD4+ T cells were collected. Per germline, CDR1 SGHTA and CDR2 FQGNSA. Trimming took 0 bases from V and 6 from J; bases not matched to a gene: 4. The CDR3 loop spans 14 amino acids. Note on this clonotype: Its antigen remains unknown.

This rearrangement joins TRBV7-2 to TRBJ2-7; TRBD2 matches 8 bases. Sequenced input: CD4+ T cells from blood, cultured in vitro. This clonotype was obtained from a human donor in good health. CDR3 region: CASSLAGTRPEQYF. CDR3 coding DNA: TGTGCCAGCAGCTTAGCCGGGACTAGGCCCGAGCAGTACTTC.